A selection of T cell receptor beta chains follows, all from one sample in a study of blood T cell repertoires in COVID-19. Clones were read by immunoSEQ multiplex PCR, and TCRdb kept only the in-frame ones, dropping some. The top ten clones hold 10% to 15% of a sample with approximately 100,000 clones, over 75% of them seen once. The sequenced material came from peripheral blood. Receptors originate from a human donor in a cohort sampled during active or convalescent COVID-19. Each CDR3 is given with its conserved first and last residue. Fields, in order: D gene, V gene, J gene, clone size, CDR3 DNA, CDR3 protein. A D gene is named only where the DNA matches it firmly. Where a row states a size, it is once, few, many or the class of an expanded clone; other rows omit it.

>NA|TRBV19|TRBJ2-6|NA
TGTGCCAGTAGGGGGCAGTCCTCTGGGGCCAACGTCCTGACTTTC
CASRGQSSGANVLTF
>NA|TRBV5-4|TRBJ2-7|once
TGTGCCAGCAGCCTATGGTCAGGCGAGCAGTACTTC
CASSLWSGEQYF
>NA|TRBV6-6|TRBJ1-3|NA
TGTGCCAGCAGCGACCCGAGGGTCGGAAACACCATATATTTT
CASSDPRVGNTIYF
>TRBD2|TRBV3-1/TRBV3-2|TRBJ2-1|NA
TGTGCCAGCAGCCAAGACTATGCTAGCGGTAATGAGCAGTTCTTC
CASSQDYASGNEQFF
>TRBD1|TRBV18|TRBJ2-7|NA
TGTGCCAGCAAAAGTCAGGGGGGACAGGGTCGCCCCTACGAGCAGTACTTC
CASKSQGGQGRPYEQYF
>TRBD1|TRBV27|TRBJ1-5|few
TGTGCCAGCAGTTACTCCGGACAGGCATGGCAGCCCCAGCATTTT
CASSYSGQAWQPQHF
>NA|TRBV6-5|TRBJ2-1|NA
TGTGCCAGCAGCAGCGGGGACAACAATGAGCAGTTCTTC
CASSSGDNNEQFF
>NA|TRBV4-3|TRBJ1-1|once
TGCGCCAGCAGCCAAGGCAGGGCCGGGGGAGAAGCTTTCTTT
CASSQGRAGGEAFF
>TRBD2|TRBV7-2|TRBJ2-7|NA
TGTGCCAGCAGCTTAGCCCTCCCGCGGGGGTCCTACGAGCAGTACTTC
CASSLALPRGSYEQYF
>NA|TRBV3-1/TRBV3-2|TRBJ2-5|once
TGTGCCAGCAGCCAAGAAGGCGCAGACTGGGAGACCCAGTACTTC
CASSQEGADWETQYF
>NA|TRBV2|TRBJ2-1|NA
TGTGCCAGCCGGTTCGACAGCCTTTACAATGAGCAGTTCTTC
CASRFDSLYNEQFF
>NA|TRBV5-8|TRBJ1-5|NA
TGTGCCAGCAGCTTTCACAGTCAAATAGATAGCAATCAGCCCCAGCATTTT
CASSFHSQIDSNQPQHF
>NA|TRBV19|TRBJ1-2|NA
TGTGCCAGTACCCACTCGGTCGGGGAGGCCTATGGCTACACCTTC
CASTHSVGEAYGYTF
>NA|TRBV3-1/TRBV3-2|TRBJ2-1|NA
TGTGCCAGCAGCCAAGGGACTAAACAGTTCTTC
CASSQGTKQFF
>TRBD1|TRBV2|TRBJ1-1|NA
TGTGCCAGCAGGGACAGGGGTCGGACTGAAGCTTTCTTT
CASRDRGRTEAFF
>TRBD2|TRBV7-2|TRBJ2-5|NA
TGTGCCAGCAGCTTGGGCGGGGGGGTCCGACAAGAGACCCAGTACTTC
CASSLGGGVRQETQYF
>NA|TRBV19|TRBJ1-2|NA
TGTGCCAGTAGTGCCATACGTGCCTCCAGTGGCTACACCTTC
CASSAIRASSGYTF
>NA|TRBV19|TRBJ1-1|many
TGTGCCAGTTCAAAGGGGCGTGGGGCTTTCTTT
CASSKGRGAFF
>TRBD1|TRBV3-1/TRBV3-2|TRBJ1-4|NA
TGTGCCAGCAGCCAAGCGACAGGGATCGAAAAACTGTTTTTT
CASSQATGIEKLFF
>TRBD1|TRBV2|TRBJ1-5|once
TGTGCCAGCAGTTTACAGGGGGCCGGGCAGCCCCAGCATTTT
CASSLQGAGQPQHF
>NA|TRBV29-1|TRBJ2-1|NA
TGCAGCATCCAGACAGGCCTGGTTAGATCCAATGAGCAGTTCTTC
CSIQTGLVRSNEQFF
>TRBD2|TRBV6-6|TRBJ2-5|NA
TGTGCCAGCACTCGGGGGGGGCGGTTGGAAGAGACCCAGTACTTC
CASTRGGRLEETQYF
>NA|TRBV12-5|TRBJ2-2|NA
TGTGCTAGTGGTTTGCGGGGTACCGGGGAGCTGTTTTTT
CASGLRGTGELFF
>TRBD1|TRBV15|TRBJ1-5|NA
TGTGCCACCAGCAGAGGGGACAGGGGATTTGGTCAGCCCCAGCATTTT
CATSRGDRGFGQPQHF
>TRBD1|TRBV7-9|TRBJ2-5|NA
TGTGCCAGCAGCTTAGGACAGGGCGTCCAGACCCAGTACTTC
CASSLGQGVQTQYF
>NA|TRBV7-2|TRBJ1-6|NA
TGTGCCAGCAGCTTAGGCCTCCTGCGGACCCTCCACTTT
CASSLGLLRTLHF
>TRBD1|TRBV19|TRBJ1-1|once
TGTGCCAGTAGTATACAGGGGGCTACTGAAGCTTTCTTT
CASSIQGATEAFF
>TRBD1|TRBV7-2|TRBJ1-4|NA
TGTGCCAGCAGCACAGAACAGGGGTTGCAGGAAAAACTGTTTTTT
CASSTEQGLQEKLFF
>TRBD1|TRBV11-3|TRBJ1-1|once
TGTGCCAGCAAGAAGGCCGGGACAGGGGAAGCCGAAGCTTTCTTT
CASKKAGTGEAEAFF
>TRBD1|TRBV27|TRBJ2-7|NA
TGTGCCAGCAGTTCAGCCGGGACAGGAGGGTACGAGCAGTACTTC
CASSSAGTGGYEQYF
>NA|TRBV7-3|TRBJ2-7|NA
TGTGCCAGCAGCTTAGTACCAGGGGCAAACTACGAGCAGTACTTC
CASSLVPGANYEQYF
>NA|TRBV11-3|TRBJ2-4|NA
TGTGCCAGCAGATCGGCAGGGGAGGCCAAAAACATTCAGTACTTC
CASRSAGEAKNIQYF
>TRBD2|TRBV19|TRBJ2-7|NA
TGTGCCAGTAGTAGCGGGGGCTACGAGCAGTACTTC
CASSSGGYEQYF
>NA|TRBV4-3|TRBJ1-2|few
TGCGCCAGCAGCCCCCAGGACAGAGCTAACTATGGCTACACCTTC
CASSPQDRANYGYTF
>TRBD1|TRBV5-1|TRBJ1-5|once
TGCGCCAGCAGCCCAGGACAGGGGCTGGGTCAGCCCCAGCATTTT
CASSPGQGLGQPQHF
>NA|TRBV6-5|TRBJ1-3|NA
TGTGCCAGCAGGCTCATTGCGGGAAACACCATATATTTT
CASRLIAGNTIYF
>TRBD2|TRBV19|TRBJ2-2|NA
TGTGCCAGCAGGGTGGACTTGCTAGCGGGGGGGATCGGGTACACCGGGGAGCTGTTTTTT
CASRVDLLAGGIGYTGELFF
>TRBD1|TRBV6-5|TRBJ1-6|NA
TGTGCCAGCACAGGGGCGGGCAGGGGGGATTCACCCCTCCACTTT
CASTGAGRGDSPLHF
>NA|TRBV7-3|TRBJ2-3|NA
TGTGCCAGCAGCTTAAACGGGGGCACAGATACGCAGTATTTT
CASSLNGGTDTQYF
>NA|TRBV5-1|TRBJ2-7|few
TGCGCCAGCAGCTTGGCCGCTGACAGTCTCGCCTACGAGCAGTACTTC
CASSLAADSLAYEQYF
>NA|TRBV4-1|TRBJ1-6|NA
TGCGCCAGCAGCCCCCTTACCCCCATCGAGGCTAATTCACCCCTCCACTTT
CASSPLTPIEANSPLHF
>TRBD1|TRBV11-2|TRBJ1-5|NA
TGTGCCAGCAGCTTAGAGGCAGGGGGAGTTAGTCAGCCCCAGCATTTT
CASSLEAGGVSQPQHF
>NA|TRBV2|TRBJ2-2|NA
TGTGCCAGCAGCCTCAGGGGAGTGAACACCGGGGAGCTGTTTTTT
CASSLRGVNTGELFF
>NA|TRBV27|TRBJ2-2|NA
TGTGCCAGCAAGTTGCGTCAGGGTGATACCGGGGAGCTGTTTTTT
CASKLRQGDTGELFF
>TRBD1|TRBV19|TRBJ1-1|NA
TGTGCCAGTAGCCTCGGGACAGAGAACACTGAAGCTTTCTTT
CASSLGTENTEAFF
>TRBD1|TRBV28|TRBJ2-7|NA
TGTGCCAGCACTCCGGGACAGGGAGGAGGGCAGTACTTC
CASTPGQGGGQYF
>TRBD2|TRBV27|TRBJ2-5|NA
TGTGCCAGCAGTTTATGGGTTGGCGGGGGGGCCTTGGAGACCCAGTACTTC
CASSLWVGGGALETQYF
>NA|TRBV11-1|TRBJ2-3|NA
TGTGCCAGCAGCTTGGGCATCGGCACAGATACGCAGTATTTT
CASSLGIGTDTQYF
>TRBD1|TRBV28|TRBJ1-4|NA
TGTGCCAGCAGTTTATGGGGACAGGTGAAGAATGAAAAACTGTTTTTT
CASSLWGQVKNEKLFF
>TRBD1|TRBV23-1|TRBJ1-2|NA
TGCGCCAGCAGTCAATCATTAGGCAGGACAGGGACTAACTATGGCTACACCTTC
CASSQSLGRTGTNYGYTF
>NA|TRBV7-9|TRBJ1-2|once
TGTGCCAGCAGCCCCCGGACAGCAAGTAACTATGGCTACACCTTC
CASSPRTASNYGYTF
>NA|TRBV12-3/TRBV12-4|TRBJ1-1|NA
TGTGCCAGCAGTTTGATAGGGGATACTGAAGCTTTCTTT
CASSLIGDTEAFF
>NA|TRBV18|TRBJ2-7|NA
TGTGCCAGCTCACCACCAGACAGGCACGAGCAGTACTTC
CASSPPDRHEQYF
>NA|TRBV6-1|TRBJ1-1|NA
TGTGCCAGCAGTGAAATCCGCGTGTCGCGGGCGGACTTTGAAGCTTTCTTT
CASSEIRVSRADFEAFF
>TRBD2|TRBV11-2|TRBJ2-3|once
TGTGCCAGCAGCACCGGGACTAGCGGGGGGGTCACAGATACGCAGTATTTT
CASSTGTSGGVTDTQYF
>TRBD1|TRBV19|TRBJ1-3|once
TGTGCCAGTAGTATCCCGACAGGGGCTGGAAACACCATATATTTT
CASSIPTGAGNTIYF
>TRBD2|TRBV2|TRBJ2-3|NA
TGTGCCAGCAGTGTGCCTAGCGGGGGCACAGATACGCAGTATTTT
CASSVPSGGTDTQYF
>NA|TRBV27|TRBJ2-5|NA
TGTGCCAGCAGTTTTGCCGGGGAGACCCAGTACTTC
CASSFAGETQYF
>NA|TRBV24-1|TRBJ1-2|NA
TGTGCCACCAGTGATTTCTCACAGGGTATAACGGGCTACACCTTC
CATSDFSQGITGYTF
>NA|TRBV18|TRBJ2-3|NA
TGTGCCAGCTCACCATCGGGGACAGATACGCAGTATTTT
CASSPSGTDTQYF